This TCR beta chain was obtained from a study of blood T cells in healthy people across ages. Trimming cost V 0 bases and J 0 bases, with 17 bases left between them. CDR1 and CDR2 from the germline V gene are DFQATT and SNEGSKA (reference sequence). This CDR3 is built from 17 residues. The authors ran a second PCR of roughly 6 to 11 cycles using a sample-barcoded 5' primer and a J-beta primer mix. Using its own MiXCR run on the 5' RACE reads, TCRdb lists one record per CDR3 protein. The sample consists of hundreds of thousands of distinct CDR3 sequences, around 30% of them appearing once. This clonotype has ten or more counts.

This TCR derives from a woman at least 80 years old in good health. The sequenced sample was blood. This sequence joins TRBV20-1 and TRBJ1-2, with D unclear. The CDR3 is CSARDYLRSEANYGYTF. The CDR3 DNA reads TGCAGTGCTAGAGATTACCTCAGGAGCGAAGCTAACTATGGCTACACCTTC.